The rows below give T cell receptor beta chains drawn from one sample of a study of human T cells and chemical hapten exposure. TCRdb reprocessed the RACE reads via MiXCR and lists one record per CDR3 protein. The data contain 150,000 to 200,000 distinct CDR3 sequences, under 25% of them seen just once; the ten biggest clones take up roughly 2.5%. Sequences were derived from whole blood, sampled in connection with sensitization to the hapten diphenylcyclopropenone (DPC). These receptors originate from a woman aged 40 to 49 with alopecia areata. Some clones in this sample may be carry-over from other donors' samples. CDR3s include the opening cysteine and the closing phenylalanine or tryptophan. Each record gives: clone size, V gene, D gene, J gene, CDR3 DNA, CDR3 protein. The D gene is left open where the match is weak. Expanded clones get a size class; other rows say once, few or many, or leave the size out.

>few|TRBV20-1|TRBD1|TRBJ1-2
TGCAGTGCTAGAAACAGGGGACTTAATGGCTACACCTTC
CSARNRGLNGYTF
>few|TRBV11-3|NA|TRBJ2-1
TGTGCCAGCAGTACCCGCGGCGACTACTACAATGAGCAGTTCTTC
CASSTRGDYYNEQFF
>NA|TRBV12-3/TRBV12-4|NA|TRBJ1-6
TGTGCCAGCAGTTTTAGTTCGGGGAATTCACCCCTCCACTTT
CASSFSSGNSPLHF
>NA|TRBV29-1|NA|TRBJ2-3
TGCAGCGTTCGAGCCGCCGCAGCAGTGGATACGCAGTATTTT
CSVRAAAAVDTQYF
>many|TRBV19|TRBD1|TRBJ2-5
TGTGCCAGTAGTAGACAGGGGCAAGAGACCCAGTACTTC
CASSRQGQETQYF
>NA|TRBV12-3/TRBV12-4|NA|TRBJ2-5
TGTGCCAGCAGTTTTGCAGGGATGGAGACCCAGTACTTC
CASSFAGMETQYF
>NA|TRBV28|TRBD2|TRBJ2-3
TGTGCCACCAAAGGAGGTGCGGGAGAACCGGTCACAGATACGCAGTATTTT
CATKGGAGEPVTDTQYF
>few|TRBV6-5|NA|TRBJ1-1
TGTGCCAGCAGTTTTACAGGGAGGGACTCTGAAGCTTTCTTT
CASSFTGRDSEAFF
>many|TRBV11-3|TRBD1|TRBJ2-2
TGTGCCAGCAGCCCCCGGACAGGGAACACCGGGGAGCTGTTTTTT
CASSPRTGNTGELFF
>NA|TRBV28|TRBD1|TRBJ1-5
TGTGCCAGCAGTTCCCCCCCGGGACAGGCCGACCTTAGAGGCAATCAGCCCCAGCATTTT
CASSSPPGQADLRGNQPQHF
>NA|TRBV7-2|NA|TRBJ2-7
TGTGCCAGCAGCTTAGGTATTCGCGGAAGGAGGTACGAGCAGTACTTC
CASSLGIRGRRYEQYF
>NA|TRBV12-5|NA|TRBJ2-1
TGTGCTAGTGGTTTGTTGCTGGGCGGGCAAAAGGATGAGCAGTTCTTC
CASGLLLGGQKDEQFF
>many|TRBV5-8|TRBD1|TRBJ1-1
TGTGCCAGCAGTTTGGACAGGAGGACTGAAGCTTTCTTT
CASSLDRRTEAFF
>few|TRBV28|NA|TRBJ2-6
TGTGCCAGCAGTTCATGGACGGCCTCTGGGGCCAACGTCCTGACTTTC
CASSSWTASGANVLTF
>NA|TRBV7-2|NA|TRBJ2-3
TGTGCCAGCAGCTTAATACCATCCACAGATACGCAGTATTTT
CASSLIPSTDTQYF
>NA|TRBV2|NA|TRBJ2-2
TGTGCCAGCAGGGAGGGACCCGGGGAGCTGTTTTTT
CASREGPGELFF
>NA|TRBV6-6|NA|TRBJ2-7
TGTGCCAGCAGTTACGATCTGGCCTACGAGCAGTACTTC
CASSYDLAYEQYF
>few|TRBV27|TRBD1|TRBJ1-4
TGTGCCAGCAGATTACAGGGGTCGGAACTGTTTTTT
CASRLQGSELFF
>NA|TRBV29-1|NA|TRBJ2-5
TGCAGCGTTACGAGACAGACCTACCAAGAGACCCAGTACTTC
CSVTRQTYQETQYF
>NA|TRBV10-3|TRBD2|TRBJ2-7
TGTGCCACCGCAGCGGGATTGAGGGAGCAGTACTTC
CATAAGLREQYF
>NA|TRBV6-1|TRBD1|TRBJ2-5
TGTGCCAGCAGCGCTCGGATTACAGGGGTGGGAGAGACCCAGTACTTC
CASSARITGVGETQYF
>many|TRBV29-1|NA|TRBJ2-1
TGCAGCGTCCACTTGCAGGGCAGAGGGACAAGGAATGAGCAGTTCTTC
CSVHLQGRGTRNEQFF
>few|TRBV4-1|NA|TRBJ1-5
TGCGCCAGCAGCCCTCAGTTCAATCAGCCCCAGCATTTT
CASSPQFNQPQHF
>NA|TRBV5-5|TRBD1|TRBJ2-2
TGTGCCAGCAGCCATAACAGGGGAATCAACACCGGGGAGCTGTTTTTT
CASSHNRGINTGELFF
>NA|TRBV12-3/TRBV12-4|NA|TRBJ1-2
TGTGCCAGCAGACCCGAACAGGGACCGTATGGCTACACCTTC
CASRPEQGPYGYTF
>NA|TRBV27|NA|TRBJ2-3
TGTGCCAGCAGTTTTGGACGAAAAAGCACAGATACGCAGTATTTT
CASSFGRKSTDTQYF
>few|TRBV27|NA|TRBJ2-3
TGTGCCAGCAGTTGGAGGGCCAGCACAGATACGCAGTATTTT
CASSWRASTDTQYF
>few|TRBV9|TRBD1|TRBJ1-5
TGTGCCAGCACCCTTTCCGGACAGGCCAATCAGCCCCAGCATTTT
CASTLSGQANQPQHF
>NA|TRBV29-1|TRBD1|TRBJ2-7
TGCAGCGCCCAGACAGGGTCAACCTACGAGCAGTACTTC
CSAQTGSTYEQYF
>NA|TRBV25-1|NA|TRBJ2-1
TGTGCCAGCAGTGAATATATGAGAGAGGAGCAGTTCTTC
CASSEYMREEQFF
>many|TRBV12-3/TRBV12-4|NA|TRBJ2-1
TGTGCCAGCAGCCTCCGCGGTGAGCAGTTCTTC
CASSLRGEQFF
>few|TRBV6-1|NA|TRBJ1-1
TGTGCCAGCAGTGAACCTGGCCGGGGCAACACTGAAGCTTTCTTT
CASSEPGRGNTEAFF
>NA|TRBV6-2/TRBV6-3|TRBD1|TRBJ2-7
TGTGCCAGCGGAAAGGCCGGGACAGGGGAGGTGGTGTACTTC
CASGKAGTGEVVYF
>few|TRBV7-2|NA|TRBJ1-2
TGTGCCAGCAGTCGTGACAGCTACTATGGCTACACCTTC
CASSRDSYYGYTF
>NA|TRBV12-3/TRBV12-4|NA|TRBJ2-7
TGTGCCAGCAGTTCCGGCAGGGTGGGATTTCAGTACTTC
CASSSGRVGFQYF
>NA|TRBV7-2|NA|TRBJ2-2
TGTGCCAGCAGCCCTTGGGACCCCCTGGAGGGGGAGCTGTTTTTT
CASSPWDPLEGELFF
>many|TRBV4-2|TRBD2|TRBJ2-7
TGTGCCAGCAGCCAAGAGTGGCTAGCGGGAGGAGGGCAGTACTTC
CASSQEWLAGGGQYF
>few|TRBV20-1|TRBD2|TRBJ2-5
TGCAGTGCTAGAGATCAAGTCAGCGGGAGGCCGGGACTGTACTTC
CSARDQVSGRPGLYF
>NA|TRBV4-2|NA|TRBJ2-7
TGTGCCAGCAGCCAAGGGGTGAGGAATTCGGGGGAGCAGTACTTC
CASSQGVRNSGEQYF
>few|TRBV20-1|NA|TRBJ1-1
TGCAGTCCCCCCGACGGCATGAACACTGAAGCTTTCTTT
CSPPDGMNTEAFF
>NA|TRBV28|TRBD1|TRBJ2-3
TGTGCCAGCAGTGACAGGGGCACAGATACGCAGTATTTT
CASSDRGTDTQYF
>NA|TRBV12-3/TRBV12-4|TRBD2|TRBJ2-7
TGTGCCAGCAGTTTTTACACGACTAGCGGGAGTGAGCAGTACTTC
CASSFYTTSGSEQYF
>few|TRBV29-1|NA|TRBJ1-1
TGCAGCGTACAGGGAACCCTCTTCTTGAACACTGAAGCTTTCTTT
CSVQGTLFLNTEAFF
>NA|TRBV6-6|TRBD1|TRBJ2-5
TGTGCCAGCAGCCCCTCATTAACCATCCGGACAGGGAAAGAGACCCAGTACTTC
CASSPSLTIRTGKETQYF
>NA|TRBV6-5|NA|TRBJ2-2
TGTGCCAGCAGTCTCTACAACACCGGGGAGCTGTTTTTT
CASSLYNTGELFF
>NA|TRBV4-2|NA|TRBJ1-1
TGTGCCAGCAGCCAAGGGAGGGTGATGGGTCTGAACACTGAAGCTTTCTTT
CASSQGRVMGLNTEAFF
>NA|TRBV25-1|NA|TRBJ2-7
TGTGCCAGCAGTGAATATATACAGGGCGAGCAGTACTTC
CASSEYIQGEQYF
>NA|TRBV20-1|TRBD2|TRBJ2-5
TGCAGTGGGCTAGCGGCACTCCAAGAGACCCAGTACTTC
CSGLAALQETQYF
>few|TRBV9|NA|TRBJ2-1
TGTGCCAGCAGCGTAGACCCCCGTACTAGCGAGCAGTTCTTC
CASSVDPRTSEQFF
>few|TRBV28|NA|TRBJ2-5
TGTGCCAGCAGTCCCGGATACATAGAGACCCAGTACTTC
CASSPGYIETQYF
>few|TRBV9|NA|TRBJ2-5
TGTGCGAAGGACAACCAAGAGACCCAGTACTTC
CAKDNQETQYF
>NA|TRBV10-3|TRBD2|TRBJ2-3
TGTGCCATCAGTGAGGGTAGCGGGAGGGCCCTTAGCACAGATACGCAGTATTTT
CAISEGSGRALSTDTQYF
>few|TRBV3-1|TRBD1|TRBJ2-1
TGTGCCAGCAGCCCGCAGGGGGATGAGCAGTTCTTC
CASSPQGDEQFF
>few|TRBV5-1|NA|TRBJ2-7
TGCGCCAGCAGTGGACAGCCACCCTCCTACGAGCAGTACTTC
CASSGQPPSYEQYF
>NA|TRBV7-2|NA|TRBJ2-3
TGTGCCAGCAGCCCTTGGGGGGGCGGTCTGGCAGATACGCAGTATTTT
CASSPWGGGLADTQYF
>NA|TRBV7-2|TRBD1|TRBJ2-5
TGTGCCAGCAGCCTCGACAGGGGGAGGCAAGAGACCCAGTACTTC
CASSLDRGRQETQYF
>few|TRBV4-1|NA|TRBJ2-1
TGCGCCAGCAGCAGCGAGGGGATTTCTGGCAATGAGCAGTTCTTC
CASSSEGISGNEQFF
>few|TRBV6-5|TRBD1|TRBJ2-7
TGTGCCAGCAGGGATACCGGGACAGGTGCCTACGAGCAGTACTTC
CASRDTGTGAYEQYF
>few|TRBV6-2/TRBV6-3|TRBD1|TRBJ2-1
TGTGCCAGCAGAAATAACAGGGGCAATGAGCAGTTCTTC
CASRNNRGNEQFF